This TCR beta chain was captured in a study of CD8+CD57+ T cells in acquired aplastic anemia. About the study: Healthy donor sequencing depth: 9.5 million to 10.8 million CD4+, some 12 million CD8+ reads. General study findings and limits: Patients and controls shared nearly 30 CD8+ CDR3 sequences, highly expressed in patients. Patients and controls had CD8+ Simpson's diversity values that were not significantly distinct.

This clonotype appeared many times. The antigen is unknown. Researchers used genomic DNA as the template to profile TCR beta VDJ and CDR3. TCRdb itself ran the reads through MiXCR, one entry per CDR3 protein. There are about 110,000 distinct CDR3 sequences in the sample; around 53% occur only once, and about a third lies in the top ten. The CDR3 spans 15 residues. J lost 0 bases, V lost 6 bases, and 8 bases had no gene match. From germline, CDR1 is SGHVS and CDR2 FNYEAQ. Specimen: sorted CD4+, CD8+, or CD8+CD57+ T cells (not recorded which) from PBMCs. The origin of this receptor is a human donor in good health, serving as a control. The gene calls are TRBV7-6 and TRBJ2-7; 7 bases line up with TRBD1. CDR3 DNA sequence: TGTGCCAGCAGTGACGTGGGGACAGACTCCTACGAGCAGTACTTC. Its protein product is CASSDVGTDSYEQYF.